This TCR beta chain was identified in a study of cytomegalovirus exposure and HLA in healthy donors. Background on the study: In an earlier analysis, 90 million to 120 million unique TCR beta sequences were found from 200 million or so T cells. Samples from HLA-typed donors yielded about 80 million unique TCRs in an early data release.

60 Vbeta and 13 Jbeta primers were used in PCR. TCRdb keeps only in-frame clones here, not all; method: immunoSEQ multiplex PCR. The sample records fewer than 140,000 clones, about 81% being singletons. A note on this clone: Its target is unknown.

Study-level findings and limits: Rates of TCR association differed by HLA locus in a later analysis, with DRB1 highest and HLA-C lowest. Later analysis indicated greater clonal expansion among HLA-associated TCR beta chains than among equally common other chains.

The sample comprised PBMCs. This sequence originates from a male donor in good health and CMV-seropositive.

The CDR3, as DNA: TGTGCCAGCAGTTTCGACAGGGTGAGCACTGAAGCTTTCTTT. Translated, it gives CASSFDRVSTEAFF. This chain uses TRBV6-5 with TRBJ1-1, with 7 bases fitting TRBD1. V dropped 4 bases and J dropped 4; count of bases not matched to a gene: 6. The V gene's germline CDR1 is MNHEY and CDR2 SVGAGI. The CDR3 is 14 amino acids.